The rows below give T cell receptor beta chains drawn from one sample of a study of blood T cell repertoires in COVID-19. Sequencing used immunoSEQ multiplex PCR; TCRdb keeps in-frame clones, though not all of them. This table has 200,000 or so clones, about 80% appearing once. The sample comprised peripheral blood. The receptors here all came from a woman in her 30s who had recovered from COVID-19. CDR3s leave out the opening cysteine and the closing phenylalanine or tryptophan. The order of the fields is D gene, J gene, V gene, CDR3 protein. D genes are given only for firm matches.

d_gene: -
j_gene: TRBJ1-2
v_gene: TRBV29-1
CDR3aa: SVGSENYGYT

d_gene: -
j_gene: TRBJ2-5
v_gene: TRBV18
CDR3aa: ASSPRSLQETQY

d_gene: TRBD1
j_gene: TRBJ2-2
v_gene: TRBV7-3
CDR3aa: ASSLGGQGNTGELF

d_gene: -
j_gene: TRBJ2-2
v_gene: TRBV21-1
CDR3aa: ASSKSRGQAPGSGELF

d_gene: -
j_gene: TRBJ2-7
v_gene: TRBV28
CDR3aa: ASSLFGVAAVIYEQY

d_gene: -
j_gene: TRBJ1-5
v_gene: TRBV2
CDR3aa: ASNDRYNQPQH

d_gene: TRBD1
j_gene: TRBJ2-7
v_gene: TRBV18
CDR3aa: ASSPFSRDRSSYEQY

d_gene: TRBD1
j_gene: TRBJ1-5
v_gene: TRBV19
CDR3aa: ASSIATLQGATQPQH

d_gene: -
j_gene: TRBJ2-1
v_gene: TRBV28
CDR3aa: ASSFPSRDSYNEQF

d_gene: -
j_gene: TRBJ1-4
v_gene: TRBV14
CDR3aa: ASSQVSSRTTNEKLF

d_gene: -
j_gene: TRBJ2-5
v_gene: TRBV18
CDR3aa: ASSPLTGIETQY

d_gene: TRBD2
j_gene: TRBJ2-1
v_gene: TRBV3-1/TRBV3-2
CDR3aa: ASSHSGTSNYNEQF

d_gene: TRBD1
j_gene: TRBJ2-5
v_gene: TRBV29-1
CDR3aa: SVVRQGASETQY

d_gene: TRBD1
j_gene: TRBJ1-2
v_gene: TRBV3-1/TRBV3-2
CDR3aa: ASSPGQGDYGYT

d_gene: -
j_gene: TRBJ1-4
v_gene: TRBV5-1
CDR3aa: ASSQTGYNEKLF

d_gene: -
j_gene: TRBJ2-3
v_gene: TRBV6-4
CDR3aa: ASSDSPGAADTQY

d_gene: TRBD2
j_gene: TRBJ2-3
v_gene: TRBV7-6
CDR3aa: ASSLVAGGLDTQY

d_gene: TRBD1
j_gene: TRBJ2-6
v_gene: TRBV4-1
CDR3aa: ASSPLRGRPGANVLT

d_gene: TRBD2
j_gene: TRBJ2-3
v_gene: TRBV6-4
CDR3aa: ASSEGSGSTDTQY

d_gene: -
j_gene: TRBJ1-1
v_gene: TRBV7-9
CDR3aa: ASSLGQDPEAF

d_gene: -
j_gene: TRBJ1-1
v_gene: TRBV2
CDR3aa: ASRLTANTEAF

d_gene: TRBD2
j_gene: TRBJ2-1
v_gene: TRBV10-1
CDR3aa: ASSEASGGNNEQF

d_gene: -
j_gene: TRBJ1-5
v_gene: TRBV9
CDR3aa: ASSVAGGLNQPQH

d_gene: -
j_gene: TRBJ2-7
v_gene: TRBV27
CDR3aa: ASSLSQSGPYEQY

d_gene: TRBD2
j_gene: TRBJ2-1
v_gene: TRBV29-1
CDR3aa: SVVRRLAVNEQF

d_gene: -
j_gene: TRBJ2-5
v_gene: TRBV28
CDR3aa: ASSSRQVETQY

d_gene: -
j_gene: TRBJ2-1
v_gene: TRBV19
CDR3aa: ASTRPGGYNEQF

d_gene: -
j_gene: TRBJ1-2
v_gene: TRBV6-2/TRBV6-3
CDR3aa: ASSFKQVAGGYT

d_gene: TRBD1
j_gene: TRBJ2-5
v_gene: TRBV10-3
CDR3aa: AISESGQGRVKTQY

d_gene: -
j_gene: TRBJ1-2
v_gene: TRBV30
CDR3aa: AWTGDGYT

d_gene: -
j_gene: TRBJ1-2
v_gene: TRBV30
CDR3aa: AWSVPRPQGRYGYT

d_gene: -
j_gene: TRBJ2-7
v_gene: TRBV21-1
CDR3aa: ASSKGSSGRIEQY

d_gene: -
j_gene: TRBJ2-1
v_gene: TRBV7-6
CDR3aa: ASSPAAGLPRSNEQF

d_gene: -
j_gene: TRBJ2-5
v_gene: TRBV14
CDR3aa: ASSQGSTGRQETQY

d_gene: -
j_gene: TRBJ1-1
v_gene: TRBV1
CDR3aa: TSSREGVNTEAF

d_gene: -
j_gene: TRBJ2-1
v_gene: TRBV19
CDR3aa: ASSISANVYNEQF

d_gene: -
j_gene: TRBJ1-3
v_gene: TRBV3-1/TRBV3-2
CDR3aa: ASSRGTDGNTIY

d_gene: TRBD2
j_gene: TRBJ2-2
v_gene: TRBV7-9
CDR3aa: ASGLGSGDGELF

d_gene: -
j_gene: TRBJ1-2
v_gene: TRBV28
CDR3aa: ASSGQGLFNYGYT

d_gene: TRBD2
j_gene: TRBJ2-1
v_gene: TRBV9
CDR3aa: ASSVAVAGDGSYNEQF

d_gene: TRBD2
j_gene: TRBJ2-3
v_gene: TRBV4-1
CDR3aa: ASSQGLAAIDTQY

d_gene: TRBD1
j_gene: TRBJ1-2
v_gene: TRBV2
CDR3aa: ASTEARTGDGYT

d_gene: -
j_gene: TRBJ2-7
v_gene: TRBV28
CDR3aa: ASSGTNRYEQY

d_gene: -
j_gene: TRBJ2-4
v_gene: TRBV7-3
CDR3aa: ASSPEGAENIQY

d_gene: -
j_gene: TRBJ2-7
v_gene: TRBV24-1
CDR3aa: ATSDSRLSETYEQY

d_gene: TRBD2
j_gene: TRBJ2-5
v_gene: TRBV29-1
CDR3aa: SASLAGGRGTQY

d_gene: -
j_gene: TRBJ2-7
v_gene: TRBV20-1
CDR3aa: SARGHHEQY

d_gene: -
j_gene: TRBJ2-5
v_gene: TRBV28
CDR3aa: ASSIGQQETQY

d_gene: -
j_gene: TRBJ2-5
v_gene: TRBV2
CDR3aa: ASSPLGPPY

d_gene: TRBD2
j_gene: TRBJ2-2
v_gene: TRBV29-1
CDR3aa: SVRLAGRTGELF

d_gene: TRBD1
j_gene: TRBJ2-1
v_gene: TRBV28
CDR3aa: ATNRGTGTYNEQF

d_gene: -
j_gene: TRBJ2-6
v_gene: TRBV7-2
CDR3aa: ASSFGAFGANVLT

d_gene: -
j_gene: TRBJ1-2
v_gene: TRBV27
CDR3aa: ASSLRGHRGYT

d_gene: -
j_gene: TRBJ1-5
v_gene: TRBV4-1
CDR3aa: ASSQIQNNQPQH

d_gene: TRBD2
j_gene: TRBJ2-2
v_gene: TRBV9
CDR3aa: ASNGGRYGGELF

d_gene: TRBD1
j_gene: TRBJ2-5
v_gene: TRBV2
CDR3aa: ASSEGGGWETQY

d_gene: TRBD2
j_gene: TRBJ2-5
v_gene: TRBV6-5
CDR3aa: ASSPLAGIETQY

d_gene: TRBD2
j_gene: TRBJ2-3
v_gene: TRBV10-3
CDR3aa: AISERRGGVTDTQY

d_gene: TRBD1
j_gene: TRBJ2-3
v_gene: TRBV27
CDR3aa: ASSLPGQGEDTQY

d_gene: -
j_gene: TRBJ2-7
v_gene: TRBV3-1/TRBV3-2
CDR3aa: ASSQSPRDAEQY